The sequence of this T cell receptor (beta chain) was determined in a study of cytomegalovirus exposure and HLA in healthy donors. Overall study findings and caveats: In vitro experiments confirmed that a few CMV-associated chains were specific for CMV antigens. A list of around 150 TCR beta chains associated with cytomegalovirus was given. Associated with HLA alleles at 0.05 false discovery rate in a later analysis were 17,000 or so TCR beta sequences.

The length of the CDR3 is 16 residues. In germline, CDR1 is ENHRY, CDR2 SYGVKD. The V end lost 0 bases, the J end lost 0 bases, and 11 bases lay between the germline ends. This PCR relied on a set of 60 Vbeta primers and 13 Jbeta primers. Sequenced by immunoSEQ multiplex PCR; TCRdb stores in-frame clones only, minus some. This sample has 170,000 or so clones, with 81% found just once. For this clone: Its antigen remains unknown.

This chain uses TRBV10-3 with TRBJ1-2; D gene unclear. This clonotype was sampled from a woman aged 25 to 45 in good health and CMV-seronegative. Sequenced material: PBMCs. CDR3 in DNA: TGTGCCATCAGTGAGTCGACTGAGGGTGCTAACTATGGCTACACCTTC. It is translated as CAISESTEGANYGYTF.